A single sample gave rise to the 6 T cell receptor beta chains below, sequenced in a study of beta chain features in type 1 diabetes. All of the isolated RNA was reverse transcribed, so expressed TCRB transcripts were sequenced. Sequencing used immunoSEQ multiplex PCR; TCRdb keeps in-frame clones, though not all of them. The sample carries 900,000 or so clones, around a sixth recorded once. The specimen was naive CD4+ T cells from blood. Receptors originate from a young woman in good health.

CDR3 amino acids: CASSQRARLGANVLTF. CDR3 sequence (DNA): TGTGCCAGCAGCCAGAGGGCCCGATTGGGGGCCAACGTCCTGACTTTC. The V call is TRBV7-6, the J call TRBJ2-6; D is perhaps TRBD2 (5 bases). Trimming took 5 bases from V and 4 from J, leaving 15 bases between them. There are 16 residues in the CDR3. Germline CDR1 and CDR2: SGHVS and FNYEAQ. Full variable domain (outside the CDR3, taken from reference TRBV7-6 and TRBJ2-6): GAGVSQSPRYKVTKRGQDVALRCDPISGHVSLYWYRQALGQGPEFLTYFNYEAQQDKSGLPNDRFSAERPEGSISTLTIQRTEQRDSAMYRCASSQRARLGANVLTFGAGSRLTVL.

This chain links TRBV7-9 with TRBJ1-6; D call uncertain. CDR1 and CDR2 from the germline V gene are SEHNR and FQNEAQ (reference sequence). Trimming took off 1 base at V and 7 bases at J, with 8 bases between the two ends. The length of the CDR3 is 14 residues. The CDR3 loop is CASSLGQENSPLHF. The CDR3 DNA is TGTGCCAGCAGCTTAGGCCAGGAGAATTCACCCCTCCACTTT. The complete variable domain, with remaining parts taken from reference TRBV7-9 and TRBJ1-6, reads DTGVSQNPRHKITKRGQNVTFRCDPISEHNRLYWYRQTLGQGPEFLTYFQNEAQLEKSRLLSDRFSAERPKGSFSTLEIQRTEQGDSAMYLCASSLGQENSPLHFGNGTRLTVT.

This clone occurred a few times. The chain's CDR3 is CASSPETGGFNEQFF. CDR3 DNA: TGTGCCAGCAGCCCCGAGACAGGCGGATTCAATGAGCAGTTCTTC. The rearrangement joins TRBV7-2 to TRBJ2-1; tentatively, D is TRBD1 (6 bases). V lost 5 bases and J 6 bases, leaving 17 bases between the germline ends. The germline gives CDR1 SGHTA, CDR2 FQGNSA. This CDR3 is built from 15 residues.

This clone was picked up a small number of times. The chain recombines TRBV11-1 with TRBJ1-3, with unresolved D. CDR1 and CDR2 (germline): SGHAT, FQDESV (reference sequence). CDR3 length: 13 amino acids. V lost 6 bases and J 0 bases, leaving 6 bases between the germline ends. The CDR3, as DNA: TGTGCCAGCAGTCGGGACTCTGGAAACACCATATATTTT. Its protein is CASSRDSGNTIYF.

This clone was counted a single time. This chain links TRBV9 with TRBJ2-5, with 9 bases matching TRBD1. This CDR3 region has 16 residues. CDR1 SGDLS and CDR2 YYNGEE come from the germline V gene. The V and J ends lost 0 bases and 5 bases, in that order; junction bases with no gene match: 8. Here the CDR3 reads CASSVAAGGTGETQYF. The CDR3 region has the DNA TGTGCCAGCAGCGTAGCTGCAGGTGGGACAGGGGAGACCCAGTACTTC.

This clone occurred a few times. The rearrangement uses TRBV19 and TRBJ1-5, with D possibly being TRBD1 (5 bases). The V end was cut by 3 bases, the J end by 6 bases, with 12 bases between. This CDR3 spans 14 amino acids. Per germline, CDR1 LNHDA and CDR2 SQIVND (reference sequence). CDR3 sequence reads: CASSISGGLQPQHF. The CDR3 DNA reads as TGTGCCAGTAGTATCTCTGGGGGTCTTCAGCCCCAGCATTTT.